This TCR beta chain was identified in a study of T cell responses to AZD1222 COVID-19 vaccine. Study summary: Second doses that came at about 4 or about 12 weeks were put together. Overall study findings and caveats: Targets within unmutated variant regions were reportedly found for nearly half of spike-specific TCRs.

Sequencing was performed with immunoSEQ multiplex PCR; in TCRdb, only in-frame clones are kept and a portion is missing. The table includes approximately 180,000 clones, 87% detected once. As regards this clone: Its antigen is not known.

J gave up 6 bases and V 4 bases, and 13 bases lay outside the gene matches. Germline-derived CDR1 and CDR2 are SEHNR and FQNEAQ (reference sequence). This CDR3 has 17 residues. This rearrangement joins TRBV7-9 to TRBJ2-1, with TRBD2 identical over 9 bases. The source material was peripheral blood, sampled on day 0 of AZD1222 vaccination. This clonotype was obtained from an adult in good health. The CDR3, as DNA: TGTGCCAGCAGCTCCTTAGGAGGGGGACTAGCTTTCAATGAGCAGTTCTTC. This gives the protein CASSSLGGGLAFNEQFF.